This TCR beta chain came from a study of shared T cell receptors in the human thymus. Per the germline V gene, CDR1 is GTSNPN and CDR2 is SVGIG (reference sequence). The CDR3 spans 16 residues. Trimming cost V 3 bases and J 2 bases; bases outside gene matches: 8. Repertoires were generated with immunoSEQ multiplex PCR, while TCRdb's copy carries only in-frame clones and drops some. Among 640,000 or so clones listed, more than 70% were seen once. These sequences were also reported in another study, on human thymus T cells. From that report: Resections from corrective heart surgery supplied the thymus tissue.

V and J are TRBV30 and TRBJ1-5; TRBD1 agrees at 9 bases. The source material was thymocytes. This clonotype was sampled from a boy younger than two with a congenital heart defect. CDR3 nucleotide sequence: TGTGCCTGGAGCGTACCGGGACAGGGAGGCAATCAGCCCCAGCATTTT. It codes for CAWSVPGQGGNQPQHF.